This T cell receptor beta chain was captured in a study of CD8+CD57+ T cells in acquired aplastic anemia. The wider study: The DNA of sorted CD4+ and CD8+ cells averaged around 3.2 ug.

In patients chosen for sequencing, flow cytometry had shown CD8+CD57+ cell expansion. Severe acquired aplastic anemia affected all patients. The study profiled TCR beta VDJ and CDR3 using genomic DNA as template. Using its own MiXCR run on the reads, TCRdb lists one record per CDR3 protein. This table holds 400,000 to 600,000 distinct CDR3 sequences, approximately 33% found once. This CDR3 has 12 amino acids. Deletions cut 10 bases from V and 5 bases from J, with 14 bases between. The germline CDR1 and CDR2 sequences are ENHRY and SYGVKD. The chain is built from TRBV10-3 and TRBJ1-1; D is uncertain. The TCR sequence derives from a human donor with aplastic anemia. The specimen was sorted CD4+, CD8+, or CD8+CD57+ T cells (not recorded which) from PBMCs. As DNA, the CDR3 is TGTGCCACAAACACCTTGGGGACTGAAGCTTTCTTT. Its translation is CATNTLGTEAFF.